This entry concerns a single T cell receptor beta chain. Antigen specificity is unknown. V trimming: 3 bases; J trimming: 5 bases; junction bases outside the gene matches: 10. In germline, CDR1 is SGDLS, CDR2 YYNGEE. This CDR3 region has 17 residues. These data belong to a study of cytomegalovirus exposure and HLA in healthy donors. The study's findings and limits: Despite most TCR sequences being rare, some public TCRs occurred in many donors. The tendency of first-cohort TCR clusters to co-occur in the roughly 130 validation repertoires was the finding of a later analysis. Published work reported that the classifier diagnosed cytomegalovirus status with high specificity and sensitivity.

Sequencing used immunoSEQ multiplex PCR; TCRdb keeps in-frame clones, though not all of them. This table has 150,000 to 250,000 clones, about 81% appearing once. This receptor was obtained from a woman in her thirties in good health and CMV-seronegative. Sequenced input: PBMCs. The chain employs TRBV9 and TRBJ1-6, with 8 nucleotides matching TRBD1. This CDR3 is CASSAGRGQGNNSPLHF. DNA of the CDR3: TGTGCCAGCAGCGCCGGGCGAGGACAGGGCAATAATTCACCCCTCCACTTT.